This TCR beta chain was sequenced during a study of STAT3 mutations in large granular lymphocyte leukemia. Study outcomes and limitations: Every T-LGLL patient had at least one immunodominant TCRbeta clonotype. Treatment regimens differed across patients between samplings. Some patients had persisting codominant clonotypes that could mask small clones.

Germline CDR1 reads MNHEY; CDR2 reads SMNVEV (reference sequence). Trimming took 2 bases from V and 5 from J, leaving 10 bases between them. The length of the CDR3 is 14 residues. A remark on this clone: The antigen remains undetermined.

Sequencing used immunoSEQ multiplex PCR; TCRdb keeps in-frame clones, though not all of them. The sample lists 35,000 to 40,000 clones, more than 70% seen once, with 0.4% to 0.5% in the top ten. The chain carries TRBV27 and TRBJ1-5; the D is unclear. Sequencing was done on a sample of PBMCs. This receptor was obtained from a human donor with T large granular lymphocyte leukemia. Some clones in this sample may be carry-over from other donors' samples. DNA for the CDR3: TGTGCCAGCAGTTTAGCGCCAGGTTATCAGCCCCAGCATTTT. It encodes CASSLAPGYQPQHF.